The 4 T cell receptor beta chains presented below share a single source sample, sequenced in a study of follicular helper T cells after annual influenza vaccination. Time point of the sample: 2015-2016 season, 7 days after influenza vaccination. The method was immunoSEQ multiplex PCR; TCRdb's version includes in-frame clones alone and lacks a portion of them. The repertoire holds about 1,000 clones, with 85% to 90% as singletons. Specimen: CXCR5+ CD38- circulating T follicular helper cells from blood, collected 7 days after influenza vaccination. Subset given: circulating Tfh, non-naive CD4+CXCR5+PD-1+ (ICOS+CD38+ or ICOS-CD38-). Receptor source: an adult who received the influenza vaccine.

The chain recombines TRBV5-4 with TRBJ1-6, with D uncertain. The V end lost 1 base, the J end lost 5 bases, and 1 base lay between the germline ends. CDR3 length equals 12 residues. Germline V CDR1 and CDR2: SGHNT, YYREEE (reference sequence). The CDR3 coding sequence is TGTGCCAGCAGCTTGAATAATTCACCCCTCCACTTT. Its translation is CASSLNNSPLHF.

The rearrangement links TRBV6-1 to TRBJ2-1, with 10 bases that match TRBD2. Germline CDR1 is MNHNS and CDR2 is SASEGT. The junction had 4 bases not matched to a gene; V was cut back by 8 bases and J by 3 bases. The CDR3 totals 14 residues. The CDR3 nucleotides are TGTGCCAGCTCAACTAGCGGGAACTACAATGAGCAGTTCTTC. The encoded protein is CASSTSGNYNEQFF.

V is TRBV6-5 and J is TRBJ2-5; perhaps TRBD2 as D (7 bases). V was trimmed by 2 bases and J by 13 bases, leaving 17 bases between them. Germline V gives CDR1 MNHEY, CDR2 SVGAGI. The CDR3 consists of 13 residues. CDR3 coding DNA: TGTGCCAGCAGTTACGGGGGGCGGGGGAGGCCGTACTTC. Translating it yields CASSYGGRGRPYF.

The J gene is TRBJ2-1, the V gene TRBV7-3, with D possibly being TRBD2 (5 bases). Per the germline V gene, CDR1 is SGHTA and CDR2 is FQGTGA. This CDR3 spans 15 amino acids. Trimming shortened V by 1 base and J by 10 bases, and 17 bases separated the two germline ends. The CDR3, as DNA: TGTGCCAGCAGCTTAAAAATAGCGCCAGAGAGCGAGCAGTTCTTC. Residues: CASSLKIAPESEQFF.